The 19 T cell receptor beta chains presented below share a single source sample, sequenced in a study of graft-versus-host responses after intestinal transplantation. These receptors have no known antigen. TCRdb's copy holds only in-frame clones and misses some; the assay was immunoSEQ multiplex PCR. The data show approximately 71,000 clones, more than 70% seen once. The source material was unstimulated CD8+ T cells sorted from spleen or lymph node cells, sampled before intestinal transplant. The origin of the receptors is a human donor who received an intestinal transplant.

This rearrangement joins TRBV13 to TRBJ2-7; D is undetermined. The CDR3 runs to 12 residues. Germline V gives CDR1 PRHDT, CDR2 FYEKMQ (reference sequence). V lost 5 bases and J 2 bases, leaving 7 bases between the germline ends. CDR3 in amino acids: CASSRETYEQYF. Here the CDR3 DNA reads TGTGCCAGCAGCCGTGAGACCTACGAGCAGTACTTC.

The chain combines TRBV9 with TRBJ1-1; TRBD1 matches at 8 bases. The CDR3 runs 14 residues. After removal of 2 bases from V and 1 base from J, the junction contained 1 base not matched to a gene. Per germline, CDR1 SGDLS and CDR2 YYNGEE. CDR3 nucleotides: TGTGCCAGCAGCGTGGGACAGGAGAACACTGAAGCTTTCTTT. Translated: CASSVGQENTEAFF.

The chain joins TRBV7-9 to TRBJ2-3, with 11 bases fitting TRBD2. The V segment lost 5 bases and the J segment 5 bases; nucleotides outside the gene matches: 9. Per germline, CDR1 SEHNR and CDR2 FQNEAQ (reference sequence). The CDR3 extends over 16 amino acids. The CDR3 region has the DNA TGTGCCAGCAGCACCTTAGCGGGGGGGGTGCAAGATACGCAGTATTTT. It yields the protein CASSTLAGGVQDTQYF.

The chain carries TRBV28 and TRBJ2-2; TRBD2 is a possible D gene (6 bases). Germline V gene sequence: CDR1 MDHEN, CDR2 SYDVKM. CDR3 length: 19 residues. The V gene lost 3 bases and the J gene lost 0 bases, with 20 bases spanning the gap. This CDR3 is CASSFFPRETASNTGELFF. CDR3 nucleotide sequence: TGTGCCAGCAGTTTCTTTCCACGGGAGACAGCCTCGAACACCGGGGAGCTGTTTTTT.

This chain links TRBV9 with TRBJ2-1; 8 nucleotides agree with TRBD1. Unmatched junction bases numbered 3, after V lost 0 bases and J lost 1 base. This CDR3 has 16 amino acids. Germline V gene lookup returns CDR1 SGDLS and CDR2 YYNGEE. In DNA form, the CDR3 reads TGTGCCAGCAGCGTAGATGACAGGGGATCCTACAATGAGCAGTTCTTC. It specifies CASSVDDRGSYNEQFF.

The chain couples TRBV7-4 to TRBJ2-7, with TRBD1 as a possible D gene (5 bases). V was cut by 6 bases and J by 0 bases, with 15 bases left in between. In germline, CDR1 is SGHVT, CDR2 SQSDAQ. This CDR3 comprises 15 residues. CDR3 protein: CASRIPTVSSYEQYF. CDR3 nucleotide sequence: TGTGCCAGCAGGATCCCGACAGTGTCCTCCTACGAGCAGTACTTC.

The chain joins TRBV4-1 to TRBJ2-1; D is unclear. Trimming removed 0 bases at V and 8 bases at J, with 8 bases between. CDR1 MGHRA and CDR2 YSYEKL come from the germline V gene. The CDR3 consists of 13 residues. The DNA of the CDR3 is TGCGCCAGCAGCCAAGAAGCAGGCTATGAGCAGTTCTTC. Translating it yields CASSQEAGYEQFF.

V and J are TRBV6-1 and TRBJ2-2; maybe TRBD1 (5 bases). The CDR3 runs 15 residues. V was trimmed by 7 bases and J by 2 bases, leaving 14 bases between them. The germline V gene has CDR1 MNHNS and CDR2 SASEGT. DNA of the CDR3: TGTGCCAGCACCCCCAGGGTAGCCAACACCGGGGAGCTGTTTTTT. Its protein product is CASTPRVANTGELFF.

This clone was recorded once. V is TRBV4-1 and J is TRBJ2-7; 8 bases align to TRBD1. Trimming cost V 0 bases and J 5 bases; bases outside gene matches: 0. This CDR3 is built from 13 residues. CDR1 is MGHRA and CDR2 is YSYEKL in the germline V gene. CDR3 residues: CASSQEDRDEQYF. The CDR3 DNA is TGCGCCAGCAGCCAAGAGGACAGGGACGAGCAGTACTTC.

The CDR3 sequence is CASSDSEDIQYF. Written as DNA, the CDR3 is TGTGCCAGCAGTGACTCGGAGGACATTCAGTACTTC. The V gene is TRBV2, the J gene TRBJ2-4; D possibly corresponds to TRBD2 (5 bases). CDR1 and CDR2 (germline): SNHLY, FYNNEI. The length of the CDR3 is 12 residues. V lost 3 bases to trimming and J lost 8 bases, with 8 bases between them.

This clone was counted a single time. The rearrangement links TRBV28 to TRBJ2-3; tentative D call: TRBD1 (5 bases). Germline lookup yields CDR1 MDHEN and CDR2 SYDVKM. The CDR3 has 17 amino acids. Trimming removed 3 bases at V and 2 bases at J, with 18 bases between. CDR3 sequence reads: CASSFGVQGPSTDTQYF. The CDR3 DNA reads as TGTGCCAGCAGTTTTGGTGTTCAGGGTCCATCCACAGATACGCAGTATTTT.

This chain connects TRBV10-3 to TRBJ2-1, with 9 bases lining up with TRBD2. Per germline, CDR1 ENHRY and CDR2 SYGVKD. With 0 bases clipped from V and 2 bases from J, the junction kept 8 bases outside the gene matches. CDR3 length: 18 amino acids. CDR3 sequence (DNA): TGTGCCATCAGTGAGTCGTGGCGGGAGGGGTTTCCCTACAATGAGCAGTTCTTC. Translation: CAISESWREGFPYNEQFF.

The rearrangement links TRBV13 to TRBJ2-5; TRBD2 matches 10 bases. The CDR3 contains 17 residues. In germline, CDR1 is PRHDT, CDR2 FYEKMQ (reference sequence). V dropped 4 bases and J dropped 2; count of bases not matched to a gene: 10. The CDR3 reads CASSSGLAVDIQETQYF. The CDR3 DNA reads TGTGCCAGCAGCTCAGGACTAGCGGTCGATATTCAAGAGACCCAGTACTTC.

This clone came up a few times. The rearrangement uses TRBV7-9 and TRBJ1-4; 8 nucleotides align to TRBD1. The ends lost 5 bases at V and 0 bases at J; junction bases unmatched: 5. Germline values: CDR1 SEHNR, CDR2 FQNEAQ (reference sequence). The CDR3 contains 16 residues. The CDR3 DNA reads as TGTGCCAGCAGCCCAGGGGGCCCATCAACTAATGAAAAACTGTTTTTT. This gives the protein CASSPGGPSTNEKLFF.

The chain joins TRBV7-8 to TRBJ2-7; D might be TRBD2 (6 bases). V was trimmed by 1 base and J by 1 base, leaving 11 bases between them. The germline V gene has CDR1 SGHVS and CDR2 FQNEAQ. CDR3 length: 15 amino acids. CDR3: CASSLVRELSYEQYF. The CDR3 DNA follows: TGTGCCAGCAGCTTAGTACGGGAGCTGTCCTACGAGCAGTACTTC.

The chain combines TRBV5-1 with TRBJ2-5; 7 bases match TRBD1. Trimming removed 0 bases from V and 2 bases from J; junction bases left unmatched: 1. The CDR3 is 14 amino acids. CDR1 and CDR2 from the germline V gene are SGHRS and YFSETQ. CDR3 in amino acids: CASSLGTGQETQYF. The CDR3 DNA follows: TGCGCCAGCAGCTTGGGGACAGGACAAGAGACCCAGTACTTC.

The rearrangement uses TRBV2 and TRBJ2-1; possible D gene TRBD2, 5 bases. Germline V gene data show CDR1 as SNHLY and CDR2 as FYNNEI. The ends were cut back, 7 bases at V and 2 bases at J, with 15 bases in the middle. The CDR3 runs 15 residues. The CDR3 coding sequence is TGTGCCAGCATAAGGTGGACTGAGACCTACAATGAGCAGTTCTTC. Translated: CASIRWTETYNEQFF.

About this clone itself: The same CDR3 arises from other DNA sequences in this sample as well. This chain connects TRBV7-8 to TRBJ2-5, with no clear D. The length of the CDR3 is 12 residues. Germline CDR1 is SGHVS and CDR2 is FQNEAQ. The ends were cut back, 5 bases at V and 5 bases at J, with 9 bases in the middle. For the CDR3, the DNA is TGTGCCAGCAGCCCCCCTTCGGAGACCCAGTACTTC. Translating it yields CASSPPSETQYF.

V and J are TRBV6-6 and TRBJ2-7, with 7 bases matching TRBD2. This CDR3 has 12 amino acids. CDR1 is MNHNY and CDR2 is SVGAGI in the germline V gene (reference sequence). J gave up 5 bases and V 8 bases, and 6 bases lay outside the gene matches. In nucleotides, the CDR3 is TGTGCCAGCGGGGGGGGGACCGACGAGCAGTACTTC. Amino acids: CASGGGTDEQYF.